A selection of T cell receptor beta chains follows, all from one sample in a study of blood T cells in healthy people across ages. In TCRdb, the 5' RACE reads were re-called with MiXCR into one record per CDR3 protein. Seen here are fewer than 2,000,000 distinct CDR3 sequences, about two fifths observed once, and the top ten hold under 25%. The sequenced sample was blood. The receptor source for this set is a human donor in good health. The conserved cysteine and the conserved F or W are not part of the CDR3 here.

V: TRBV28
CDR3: ASSLGRQGRSTDTQY

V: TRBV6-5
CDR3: ASGTGLYEQY

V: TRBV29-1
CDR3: SVEAASTDTQY

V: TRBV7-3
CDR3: ASSSTPTGELF

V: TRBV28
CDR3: ATHAPPGLALSNPALDTQY

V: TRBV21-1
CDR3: ASSKRCVCGTGREYGYT

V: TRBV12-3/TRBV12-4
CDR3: ASSPSGGGHGYT

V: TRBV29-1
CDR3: SVGSGRNQPQH

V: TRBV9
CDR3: ASSVGGTHSPLH

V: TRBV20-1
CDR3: SALNAGRPLYGYT

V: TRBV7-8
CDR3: ASSLDRSGAAQETQY

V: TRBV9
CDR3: AGSATRGEPAEQY

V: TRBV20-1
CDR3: SARSGSSYNEQF

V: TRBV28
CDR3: ASSLGVRKGQY

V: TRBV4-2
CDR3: ASSQEGGFSSYNSPLH